Presented here are 18 T cell receptor beta chains from one specimen sequenced in a study of response to subunit inactivated influenza vaccine. TCRdb analysed the RT-PCR reads with MiXCR anew, one entry per CDR3 protein. There are almost 250,000 distinct CDR3 sequences in the sample; 12% occur only once, and 7.8% lies in the top ten. Specimen: non-naive T cells sorted from PBMCs, collected 14 to 15 days before vaccination. The source is a man in his fifties or sixties who received an inactivated influenza vaccine.

Comment on this clonotype: This may come from a read error, since a much larger clone is one base off. The rearrangement uses TRBV28 and TRBJ2-7; TRBD2 might be the D (6 bases). V shed 6 bases and J shed 2 bases, with 14 bases lying between them. The CDR3 is made up of 14 amino acids. CDR1 and CDR2 (germline): MDHEN, SYDVKM. CDR3 sequence: CASRGLEATYEQYF. CDR3 bases: TGTGCCAGCAGGGGACTCGAGGCGACCTACGAGCAGTACTTC.

There are many counts of this clonotype. The chain joins TRBV7-2 to TRBJ1-3; the D is unclear. The CDR3 consists of 12 residues. Germline V lookup: CDR1 SGHTA, CDR2 FQGNSA. Trimming pared 0 bases from V and 4 bases from J, leaving 1 base between. The chain's CDR3 is CASSLAGNTIYF. As DNA, the CDR3 is TGTGCCAGCAGCTTAGCGGGAAACACCATATATTTT.

At least ten counts were recorded for this clonotype. The chain employs TRBV29-1 and TRBJ1-1; no clear D gene. V was shortened by 4 bases and J by 1 base, with 4 bases between the two germline ends. The CDR3 has 11 amino acids. CDR1 and CDR2 (germline): SQVTM, ANQGSEA. As DNA, the CDR3 is TGCAGCGTTGGAGCGAACACTGAAGCTTTCTTT. It is translated as CSVGANTEAFF.

This clonotype appeared a few times. The chain links TRBV28 to TRBJ1-1; no definite D call. Germline-derived CDR1 and CDR2 are MDHEN and SYDVKM. Deletions cut 6 bases from V and 0 bases from J, with 8 bases between. This CDR3 has 13 amino acids. DNA of the CDR3: TGTGCCAGCAGCAACTCGATGAACACTGAAGCTTTCTTT. Its protein is CASSNSMNTEAFF.

This clonotype was observed at least ten times. This chain links TRBV3-1 with TRBJ1-3; D is uncertain. The CDR3 covers 13 residues. The V gene's germline CDR1 is LGHDT and CDR2 YNNKEL (reference sequence). With 5 bases removed from V and 1 base from J, the gap between germline ends came to 6 bases. Here the CDR3 reads CASSALSGNTIYF. CDR3 nucleotides: TGTGCCAGCAGCGCTCTATCTGGAAACACCATATATTTT. Variable domain in full (rest from reference TRBV3-1 and TRBJ1-3): DTAVSQTPKYLVTQMGNDKSIKCEQNLGHDTMYWYKQDSKKFLKIMFSYNNKELIINETVPNRFSPKSPDKAHLNLHINSLELGDSAVYFCASSALSGNTIYFGEGSWLTVV.

This clonotype was seen ten or more times. The rearrangement links TRBV28 to TRBJ2-5; the match to TRBD2 covers 13 bases. Germline lookup yields CDR1 MDHEN and CDR2 SYDVKM. The CDR3 consists of 16 residues. V was clipped by 4 bases and J by 5 bases; unmatched bases: 7. The CDR3 nucleotides read TGTGCCAGCAGTTCTAGACTAGCGGGAGGTCGGGAGACCCAGTACTTC. The encoded protein is CASSSRLAGGRETQYF.

The chain links TRBV10-3 to TRBJ2-1; a possible D gene is TRBD1 (6 bases). This CDR3 is built from 11 residues. Germline-derived CDR1 and CDR2 are ENHRY and SYGVKD. The germline V and J ends were trimmed by 6 bases and 8 bases, with 8 bases remaining between them. The CDR3 protein is CAISAGDEQFF. The CDR3 DNA sequence: TGTGCCATCAGCGCAGGGGATGAGCAGTTCTTC.

This clonotype has just a few counts. The genes are TRBV27 and TRBJ2-7; 7 bases are shared with TRBD2. Germline lookup yields CDR1 MNHEY and CDR2 SMNVEV (reference sequence). V dropped 5 bases and J dropped 4; count of bases not matched to a gene: 8. The CDR3 runs to 14 residues. CDR3 sequence (DNA): TGTGCCAGCAGTACCGGGACTATCATTTACGAGCAGTACTTC. It yields the protein CASSTGTIIYEQYF.

This clonotype was recorded many times. The chain uses TRBV29-1 and TRBJ2-1; no reliable D call. The V gene lost 7 bases and the J gene lost 6 bases, with 10 bases spanning the gap. Germline CDR1 SQVTM, CDR2 ANQGSEA. CDR3 length equals 11 residues. The CDR3 bases are TGCAGCGCCGATGTCCGCAATGAGCAGTTCTTC. It codes for CSADVRNEQFF.

This clonotype was counted between two and nine times. The CDR3 spells CASSLSGYRGSGGGYTF. Written as DNA, the CDR3 is TGTGCCAGCAGCTTGTCTGGATACAGGGGAAGCGGGGGAGGCTACACCTTC. The chain carries TRBV5-4 and TRBJ1-2, with 7 bases lining up with TRBD1. The V segment lost 1 base and the J segment 8 bases; nucleotides outside the gene matches: 17. CDR3 size: 17 residues. Germline V gene sequence: CDR1 SGHNT, CDR2 YYREEE (reference sequence).

This chain joins TRBV6-2 or TRBV6-3 and TRBJ2-2; TRBD2 might be the D (5 bases). Germline V gene sequence: CDR1 MNHEY, CDR2 SVGEGT. The length of the CDR3 is 15 residues. V was clipped by 4 bases and J by 6 bases, with 15 bases between them. CDR3 protein: CASSSRPAGAGELFF. As DNA, the CDR3 is TGTGCCAGCAGTTCGCGGCCCGCGGGCGCCGGGGAGCTGTTTTTT.

The table lists this clonotype with a few counts. The chain employs TRBV4-2 and TRBJ2-3, with TRBD2 matching over 7 bases. Looked up from germline, CDR1 is LGHNA and CDR2 is YNFKEQ. CDR3 length: 15 amino acids. V was clipped by 2 bases and J by 5 bases; unmatched bases: 7. CDR3 sequence: CASSQSAGVVDTQYF. The CDR3 DNA reads as TGTGCCAGCAGCCAATCCGCGGGAGTTGTAGATACGCAGTATTTT.

This clonotype has a count of ten or more. This chain's CDR3 is CASSHGAGGQATGELFF. The CDR3, as DNA: TGCGCCAGCAGCCATGGAGCGGGAGGCCAAGCTACCGGGGAGCTGTTTTTT. The chain joins TRBV5-1 to TRBJ2-2; the match to TRBD2 covers 9 bases. CDR3 length: 17 residues. CDR1 is SGHRS, CDR2 YFSETQ, per germline. V shed 4 bases and J 5 bases; nucleotides not matched to a gene: 12.

The CDR3, as DNA: TGTGCCAGCAGCTTAGAGTCTACTATCCTGAATGAGCAGTTCTTC. Its translation: CASSLESTILNEQFF. The chain carries TRBV7-2 and TRBJ2-1, with D unclear. CDR3 length: 15 amino acids. V was cut by 1 base and J by 7 bases, with 14 bases left in between. The germline V gene has CDR1 SGHTA and CDR2 FQGNSA.

This clonotype was detected a few times. This chain links TRBV12-5 with TRBJ2-1; TRBD1 agrees at 7 bases. CDR3 size: 16 residues. Per germline, CDR1 LGHNT and CDR2 FRNRAP. With V trimmed by 5 bases and J by 7 bases, 14 bases remained unmatched. DNA for the CDR3: TGTGCTAGTGGTGGTTACACAGGGGTTGGTGGGAATGAGCAGTTCTTC. Its protein product is CASGGYTGVGGNEQFF.

This chain uses TRBV19 with TRBJ2-3; D is perhaps TRBD2 (5 bases). This CDR3 has 16 residues. V lost 2 bases, J lost 2 bases, and 14 bases lay in between. From germline, CDR1 is LNHDA and CDR2 SQIVND (reference sequence). The CDR3 protein is CASSIMATNPTDTQYF. The CDR3 nucleotides read TGTGCCAGTAGTATAATGGCGACTAACCCCACAGATACGCAGTATTTT.

The chain carries TRBV3-1 and TRBJ2-3; possible D gene TRBD2, 5 bases. Germline V gene data show CDR1 as LGHDT and CDR2 as YNNKEL (reference sequence). Trimming cost V 5 bases and J 0 bases, with 9 bases left between them. The CDR3 has 14 residues. The CDR3 coding sequence is TGTGCCAGCAGCACGGGGTATAGCACAGATACGCAGTATTTT. Its protein is CASSTGYSTDTQYF.

This chain joins TRBV5-1 and TRBJ2-7; a weak D match, TRBD1 (8 bases). Germline CDR1 SGHRS, CDR2 YFSETQ. Trimming shortened V by 7 bases and J by 2 bases, and 13 bases separated the two germline ends. This CDR3 contains 13 residues. Written as DNA, the CDR3 is TGCGCCAGCGGCACAGGGGGGGCCTACGAGCAGTACTTC. It encodes CASGTGGAYEQYF.